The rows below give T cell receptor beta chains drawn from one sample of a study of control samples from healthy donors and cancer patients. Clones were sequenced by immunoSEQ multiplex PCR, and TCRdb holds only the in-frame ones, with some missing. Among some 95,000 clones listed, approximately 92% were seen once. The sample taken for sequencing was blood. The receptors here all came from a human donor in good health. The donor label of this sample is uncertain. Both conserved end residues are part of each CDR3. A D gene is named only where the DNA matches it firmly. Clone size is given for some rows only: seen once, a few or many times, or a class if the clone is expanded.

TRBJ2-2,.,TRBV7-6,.,CASSALVGGYTGELFF,TGTGCCAGCAGCGCTCTGGTTGGGGGGTACACCGGGGAGCTGTTTTTT
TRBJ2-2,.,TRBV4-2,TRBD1,CASSQVRLRGQAAGELFF,TGTGCCAGCAGCCAAGTTAGGTTGCGCGGACAGGCGGCCGGGGAGCTGTTTTTT
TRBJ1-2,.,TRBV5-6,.,CASSLGQVNYGYTF,TGTGCCAGCAGCTTGGGACAGGTTAACTATGGCTACACCTTC
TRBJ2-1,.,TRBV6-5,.,CASTRDGSSYNEQFF,TGTGCCAGCACCAGGGACGGTAGCTCCTACAATGAGCAGTTCTTC
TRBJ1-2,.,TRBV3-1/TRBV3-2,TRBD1,CASSHHPDRGGGYTF,TGTGCCAGCAGCCACCACCCGGACAGGGGAGGTGGCTACACCTTC
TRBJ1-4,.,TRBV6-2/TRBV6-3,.,CASSYSQRRDEKLFF,TGTGCCAGCAGTTACTCTCAACGCCGGGATGAAAAACTGTTTTTT
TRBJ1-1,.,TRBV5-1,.,CASSSYGGPFDTEAFF,TGCGCCAGCAGCTCGTATGGGGGGCCCTTCGACACTGAAGCTTTCTTT
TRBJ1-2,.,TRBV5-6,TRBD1,CASSFSGQANYGYTF,TGTGCCAGCAGCTTTTCGGGACAGGCTAACTATGGCTACACCTTC
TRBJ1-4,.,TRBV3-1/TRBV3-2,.,CASSQLLSNEKLFF,TGTGCCAGCAGCCAACTCCTATCTAATGAAAAACTGTTTTTT
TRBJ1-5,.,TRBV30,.,CAWSAGVWDQPQHF,TGTGCCTGGAGTGCTGGCGTTTGGGATCAGCCCCAGCATTTT
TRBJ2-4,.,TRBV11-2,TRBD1,CASSGQGDIQYF,TGTGCCAGCAGCGGACAGGGAGACATTCAGTACTTC
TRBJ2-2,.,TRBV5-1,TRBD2,CASSLVHSSGGPTGELFF,TGCGCCAGCAGCTTGGTTCATTCCAGCGGGGGACCCACCGGGGAGCTGTTTTTT
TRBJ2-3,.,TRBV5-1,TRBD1,CASSSPTGKAHTDTQYF,TGCGCCAGCAGCTCGCCGACAGGGAAGGCACACACAGATACGCAGTATTTT
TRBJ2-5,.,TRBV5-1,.,CASSLEVGTGETQYF,TGCGCCAGCAGCTTGGAAGTGGGTACAGGAGAGACCCAGTACTTC
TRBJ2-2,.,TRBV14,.,CASSRQPPNTGELFF,TGTGCCAGCAGCCGACAGCCACCGAACACCGGGGAGCTGTTTTTT
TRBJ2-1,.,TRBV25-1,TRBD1,CASSESRGRTYNEQFF,TGTGCCAGCAGTGAATCCAGGGGGAGAACCTACAATGAGCAGTTCTTC
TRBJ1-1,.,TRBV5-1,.,CASSTGTANTEAFF,TGCGCCAGCAGCACCGGGACGGCAAACACTGAAGCTTTCTTT
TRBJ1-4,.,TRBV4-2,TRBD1,CASSQLSGTVDEKLFF,TGTGCCAGCAGTCAACTGTCCGGGACAGTGGATGAAAAACTGTTTTTT
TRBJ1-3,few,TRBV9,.,CASSVSLDPGNTIYF,TGTGCCAGCAGCGTAAGTCTAGATCCTGGAAACACCATATATTTT
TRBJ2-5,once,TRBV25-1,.,CASSGRQETQYF,TGTGCCAGCAGTGGGAGGCAAGAGACCCAGTACTTC
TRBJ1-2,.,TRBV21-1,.,CASSNKQYFNYGYTF,TGTGCCAGCAGCAATAAGCAGTATTTTAACTATGGCTACACCTTC
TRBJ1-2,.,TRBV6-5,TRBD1,CASSYSHTGARSGYTF,TGTGCCAGCAGTTACTCGCATACAGGGGCACGGAGTGGCTACACCTTC
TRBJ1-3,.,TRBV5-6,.,CASTSTAQRDTIYF,TGTGCCAGCACCTCGACCGCTCAACGGGACACCATATATTTT
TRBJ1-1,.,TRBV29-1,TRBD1,CSVLTGSGTEAFF,TGCAGCGTTCTGACAGGGTCGGGCACTGAAGCTTTCTTT
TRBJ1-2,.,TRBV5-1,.,CASSLGNNGDYGYTF,TGCGCCAGCAGCTTGGGAAACAATGGGGACTATGGCTACACCTTC
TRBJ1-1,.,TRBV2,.,CASTRRARVNTEAFF,TGTGCCAGCACGCGCAGGGCAAGGGTGAACACTGAAGCTTTCTTT
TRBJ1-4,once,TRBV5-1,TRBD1,CASSPGQGATNEKLFF,TGCGCCAGCAGCCCCGGACAGGGAGCAACTAATGAAAAACTGTTTTTT
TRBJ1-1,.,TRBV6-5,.,CASKPTSMNTEAFF,TGTGCCAGCAAACCAACCTCGATGAACACTGAAGCTTTCTTT
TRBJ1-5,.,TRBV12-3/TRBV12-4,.,CASSRLSQPQHF,TGTGCCAGCAGTCGTTTATCGCAGCCCCAGCATTTT
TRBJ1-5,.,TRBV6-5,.,CASSAGNQPQHF,TGTGCCAGCAGCGCAGGGAATCAGCCCCAGCATTTT
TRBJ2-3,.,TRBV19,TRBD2,CASSRQVAGAWDTQYF,TGTGCCAGTAGTAGGCAGGTAGCGGGGGCTTGGGATACGCAGTATTTT
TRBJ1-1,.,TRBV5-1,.,CASSLPENTEAFF,TGCGCCAGCAGCCTACCGGAGAACACTGAAGCTTTCTTT
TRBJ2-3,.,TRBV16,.,CASSPRDVGRTDTQYF,TGTGCCAGCAGCCCTCGGGACGTTGGACGCACAGATACGCAGTATTTT
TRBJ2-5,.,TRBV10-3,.,CASAPGPLGETQYF,TGTGCCTCTGCGCCAGGCCCCCTTGGGGAGACCCAGTACTTC
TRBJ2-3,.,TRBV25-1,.,CASSEGTRVLTDTQYF,TGTGCCAGCAGTGAGGGGACGAGGGTTCTCACAGATACGCAGTATTTT
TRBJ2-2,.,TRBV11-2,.,CASSQEGINTGELFF,TGTGCCAGCAGCCAAGAAGGAATAAACACCGGGGAGCTGTTTTTT
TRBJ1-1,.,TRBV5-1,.,CASRIPGNTEAFF,TGCGCCAGCAGGATTCCGGGAAACACTGAAGCTTTCTTT
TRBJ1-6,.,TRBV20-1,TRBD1,CSASGSDRVNSPLHF,TGCAGTGCTAGTGGCTCCGACAGGGTTAATTCACCCCTCCACTTT
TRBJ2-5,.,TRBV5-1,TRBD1,CASSSGQGTETQYF,TGCGCCAGCAGCTCGGGACAGGGGACAGAGACCCAGTACTTC
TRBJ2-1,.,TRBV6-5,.,CASSYSRAGEQFF,TGTGCCAGCAGTTACTCGCGCGCCGGTGAGCAGTTCTTC
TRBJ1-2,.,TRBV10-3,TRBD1,CAITSDRGLYGYTF,TGTGCCATCACCTCGGACAGGGGGCTCTATGGCTACACCTTC
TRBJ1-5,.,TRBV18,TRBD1,CATQGEGQPQHF,TGTGCCACCCAGGGGGAGGGCCAGCCCCAGCATTTT
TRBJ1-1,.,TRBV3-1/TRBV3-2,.,CASSLDRLTEAFF,TGTGCCAGCAGCCTAGACAGGCTAACTGAAGCTTTCTTT
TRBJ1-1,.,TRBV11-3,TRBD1,CASSLDRGRSTEAFF,TGTGCCAGCAGCTTAGACAGGGGGCGATCAACTGAAGCTTTCTTT
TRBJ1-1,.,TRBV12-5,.,CASGLTLGRTEAFF,TGTGCTAGTGGTTTGACCCTAGGGCGAACTGAAGCTTTCTTT